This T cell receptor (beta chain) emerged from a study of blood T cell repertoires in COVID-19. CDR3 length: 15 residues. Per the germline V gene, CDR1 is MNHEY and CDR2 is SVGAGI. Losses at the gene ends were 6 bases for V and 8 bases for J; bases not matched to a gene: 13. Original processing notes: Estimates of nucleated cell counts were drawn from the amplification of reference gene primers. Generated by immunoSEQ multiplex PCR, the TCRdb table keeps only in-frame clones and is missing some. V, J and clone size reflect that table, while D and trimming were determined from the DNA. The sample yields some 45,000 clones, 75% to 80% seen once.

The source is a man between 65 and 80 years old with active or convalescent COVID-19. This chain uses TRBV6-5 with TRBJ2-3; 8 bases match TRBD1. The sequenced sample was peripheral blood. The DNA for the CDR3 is TGTGCCAGCAGGAGTCCCGTGACAGGGGCTCCTACGCAGTATTTT. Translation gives CASRSPVTGAPTQYF.